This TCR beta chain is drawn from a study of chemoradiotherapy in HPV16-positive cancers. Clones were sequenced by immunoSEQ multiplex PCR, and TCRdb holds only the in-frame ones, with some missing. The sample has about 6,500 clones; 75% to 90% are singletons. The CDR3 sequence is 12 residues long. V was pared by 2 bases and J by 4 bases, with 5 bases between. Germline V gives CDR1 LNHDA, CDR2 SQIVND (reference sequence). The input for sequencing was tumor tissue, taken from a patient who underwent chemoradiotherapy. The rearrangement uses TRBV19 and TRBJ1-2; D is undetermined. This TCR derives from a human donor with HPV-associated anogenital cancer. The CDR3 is CASSINSYGYTF. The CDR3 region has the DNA TGTGCCAGTAGTATAAACAGCTATGGCTACACCTTC.